This T cell receptor beta chain emerged from a study of T-cell reconstitution after alpha-beta-depleted transplantation in children. Unique molecular identifiers were incorporated when the TCRbeta library was constructed. TCRdb re-derived calls from the PCR reads in MiXCR, one entry per CDR3 protein. The sample yields about 610,000 distinct CDR3 sequences, about 10% seen once. The material was PBMCs from the stem cell graft donor, obtained from the stem cell graft. This receptor was identified in a human donor who donated a stem cell graft to a child with acute myeloid leukemia.

CDR3 sequence (DNA): TGTGCCAGCAGTCCCTACGGGACAGGGAGCACAGATACGCAGTATTTT. Encoded protein: CASSPYGTGSTDTQYF. The rearrangement uses TRBV6-1 and TRBJ2-3, with 9 bases matching TRBD1. In germline, CDR1 is MNHNS, CDR2 SASEGT. This CDR3 has 16 amino acids. Trimming at V came to 5 bases and at J to 0 bases, leaving 6 bases not matched to a gene.